The 17 T cell receptor beta chains reported below all come from one sample, sequenced in a study of cytomegalovirus exposure and HLA in healthy donors. The PCR had 60 Vbeta and 13 Jbeta primers. TCRdb's table, derived via immunoSEQ multiplex PCR, lists solely in-frame clones and lacks some. The sample carries about 54,000 clones, 82% recorded once. What was sequenced was PBMCs. The origin of the receptors is a woman aged 18-29 years in good health and CMV-seronegative.

The CDR3 DNA sequence: TGTGCCAGCAGCCCGACTAGCTACGAGCAGTACTTC. Its protein product is CASSPTSYEQYF. The genes are TRBV11-1 and TRBJ2-5, with D perhaps matching TRBD2 (6 bases). The J call may be incorrect, as the DNA end agrees better with TRBJ2-7. Germline V CDR1 and CDR2: SGHAT, FQDESV (reference sequence). The CDR3 extends over 12 amino acids.

The chain carries TRBV2 and TRBJ2-7; tentative D call: TRBD2 (6 bases). Germline values: CDR1 SNHLY, CDR2 FYNNEI. The CDR3 contains 13 residues. Trimming took 9 bases from V and 3 from J, leaving 15 bases between them. As DNA, the CDR3 is TGTGCCAGGAGGGACTCCGGCAACTACGAGCAGTACTTC. Protein product: CARRDSGNYEQYF.

The gene calls are TRBV5-1 and TRBJ2-2; no definite D call. The V gene lost 4 bases and the J gene lost 6 bases, with 19 bases spanning the gap. There are 16 residues in the CDR3. The V gene's germline CDR1 is SGHRS and CDR2 YFSETQ. This chain's CDR3 is CASSPDGYRHPGELFF. CDR3 sequence (DNA): TGCGCCAGCAGCCCCGACGGGTATAGGCACCCCGGGGAGCTGTTTTTT. The full variable domain, completed using reference TRBV5-1 and TRBJ2-2, is KAGVTQTPRYLIKTRGQQVTLSCSPISGHRSVSWYQQTPGQGLQFLFEYFSETQRNKGNFPGRFSGRQFSNSRSEMNVSTLELGDSALYLCASSPDGYRHPGELFFGEGSRLTVL.

The CDR3: CASTRGGLAQETQYF. The CDR3 DNA sequence: TGTGCCAGCACGCGGGGGGGACTGGCCCAAGAGACCCAGTACTTC. V is TRBV7-9 and J is TRBJ2-5, with 9 bases fitting TRBD2. Looked up from germline, CDR1 is SEHNR and CDR2 is FQNEAQ (reference sequence). Trimming took 7 bases from V and 1 from J; bases not matched to a gene: 7. This CDR3 is 15 amino acids long. Drawing the rest from reference TRBV7-9 and TRBJ2-5, the complete variable domain is DTGVSQNPRHKITKRGQNVTFRCDPISEHNRLYWYRQTLGQGPEFLTYFQNEAQLEKSRLLSDRFSAERPKGSFSTLEIQRTEQGDSAMYLCASTRGGLAQETQYFGPGTRLLVL.

The V and J genes are TRBV18 and TRBJ2-7, with 7 bases aligning to TRBD1. Losses at the gene ends were 1 base for V and 2 bases for J; bases not matched to a gene: 5. The CDR3 runs to 15 residues. CDR1 is KGHSH and CDR2 is LQKENI in the germline V gene. The CDR3 sequence is CASSPRGGATYEQYF. In DNA form, the CDR3 reads TGTGCCAGCTCACCACGAGGGGGCGCGACCTACGAGCAGTACTTC. Full variable domain (outside the CDR3, taken from reference TRBV18 and TRBJ2-7): NAGVMQNPRHLVRRRGQEARLRCSPMKGHSHVYWYRQLPEEGLKFMVYLQKENIIDESGMPKERFSAEFPKEGPSILRIQQVVRGDSAAYFCASSPRGGATYEQYFGPGTRLTVT.

This chain uses TRBV5-1 with TRBJ2-7; TRBD2 matches at 10 bases. The germline V gene encodes CDR1 SGHRS and CDR2 YFSETQ. This CDR3 has 14 residues. V shed 4 bases, J shed 5 bases, and the junction held 6 bases outside the gene matches. CDR3 sequence reads: CASSPGTSVHEQYF. CDR3 coding DNA: TGCGCCAGCAGCCCCGGGACTAGCGTCCACGAGCAGTACTTC.

This sequence joins TRBV19 and TRBJ2-7; 7 bases are shared with TRBD2. The trim removed 1 base at V and 2 bases at J, leaving 5 bases unmatched. The CDR3 runs 15 residues. CDR1 is LNHDA and CDR2 is SQIVND in the germline V gene (reference sequence). The CDR3 nucleotides read TGTGCCAGTAGTATAGCGGGACTACACACCTACGAGCAGTACTTC. It specifies CASSIAGLHTYEQYF.

This clone appeared a few times. V and J are TRBV5-1 and TRBJ2-5; D might be TRBD1 (5 bases). Gene TRBJ2-7 matches the end of the DNA better, so the J call may be wrong. Germline V gene lookup returns CDR1 SGHRS and CDR2 YFSETQ. The CDR3 has 12 amino acids. CDR3 coding DNA: TGCGCCAGCAGTAGGGGCGCCTACGAGCAGTACTTC. It codes for CASSRGAYEQYF.

The chain joins TRBV9 to TRBJ2-1; tentatively, D is TRBD1 (6 bases). The CDR3 is made up of 14 amino acids. Germline V CDR1 and CDR2: SGDLS, YYNGEE. Trimming shortened V by 0 bases and J by 6 bases, and 10 bases separated the two germline ends. CDR3 sequence: CASSVELGGNEQFF. The CDR3 nucleotides read TGTGCCAGCAGCGTAGAACTAGGGGGCAATGAGCAGTTCTTC.

This clone was observed a few times. The chain recombines TRBV29-1 with TRBJ1-1; maybe TRBD1 (6 bases). This CDR3 comprises 16 residues. The ends were cut back, 4 bases at V and 4 bases at J, with 22 bases in the middle. Germline V lookup: CDR1 SQVTM, CDR2 ANQGSEA. CDR3 nucleotide sequence: TGCAGCGTTGGAGGCTCCACAGGGTCGGATGGCACTGAAGCTTTCTTT. It encodes CSVGGSTGSDGTEAFF.

The chain combines TRBV10-3 with TRBJ1-2, with TRBD1 as a possible D gene (6 bases). CDR1 ENHRY and CDR2 SYGVKD come from the germline V gene. Trimming took 2 bases from V and 3 from J, leaving 10 bases between them. The CDR3 sequence is 14 residues long. The CDR3 is CAISEVRTDYGYTF. In nucleotides, the CDR3 is TGTGCCATCAGTGAGGTCAGGACAGACTATGGCTACACCTTC.

The chain combines TRBV9 with TRBJ1-1, with 8 bases lining up with TRBD1. CDR1 and CDR2 from the germline V gene are SGDLS and YYNGEE. There are 13 residues in the CDR3. V gave up 5 bases and J gave up 4 bases; unmatched junction bases: 4. This CDR3 reads CASSVTGATEAFF. CDR3 DNA: TGTGCCAGCAGTGTGACAGGGGCCACTGAAGCTTTCTTT.

Concerning this clone: An end of the junction differs from the germline gene, which may be a read error. The V gene is TRBV19, the J gene TRBJ2-3; 14 bases are a match to TRBD2. Looked up from germline, CDR1 is LNHDA and CDR2 is SQIVND (reference sequence). The CDR3 runs to 19 residues. The CDR3 DNA sequence: TGTGCCGGTAGGGGGACTAGCGGGAGACGATGGCGTAGCACAGATACGCAGTATTTT. The encoded protein is CAGRGTSGRRWRSTDTQYF.

To note about this clone: This sample includes further DNA sequences coding for the same CDR3. The chain couples TRBV28 to TRBJ1-1, with 11 bases aligning to TRBD1. Germline CDR1 MDHEN, CDR2 SYDVKM. The CDR3 consists of 14 residues. Trimming cost V 6 bases and J 4 bases; bases outside gene matches: 4. The chain's CDR3 is CASSLGQGGTEAFF. The DNA of the CDR3 is TGTGCCAGCAGCTTGGGACAGGGGGGCACTGAAGCTTTCTTT. Full variable domain (rest looked up from reference TRBV28 and TRBJ1-1): DVKVTQSSRYLVKRTGEKVFLECVQDMDHENMFWYRQDPGLGLRLIYFSYDVKMKEKGDIPEGYSVSREKKERFSLILESASTNQTSMYLCASSLGQGGTEAFFGQGTRLTVV.

The chain recombines TRBV28 with TRBJ2-5; 8 bases map to TRBD2. This CDR3 is 17 amino acids long. V shed 11 bases, J shed 0 bases, and the junction held 17 bases outside the gene matches. The germline gives CDR1 MDHEN, CDR2 SYDVKM. CDR3 region: CAALPTGGPSYQETQYF. The CDR3 region has the DNA TGTGCCGCCCTACCGACGGGAGGGCCTTCCTACCAAGAGACCCAGTACTTC.

The rearrangement links TRBV28 to TRBJ1-2; D is possibly TRBD1 (6 bases). The CDR3 sequence is 16 residues long. Germline lookup yields CDR1 MDHEN and CDR2 SYDVKM. The V gene lost 8 bases and the J gene lost 7 bases, with 26 bases spanning the gap. In DNA, the CDR3 is TGTGCCAGCGGCGACAGGACCTCCACTATGGACGGTGGCTACACCTTC. Amino acids: CASGDRTSTMDGGYTF.

The V call is TRBV5-4, the J call TRBJ2-7; the match to TRBD1 covers 9 bases. The CDR3 is made up of 15 amino acids. Per the germline V gene, CDR1 is SGHNT and CDR2 is YYREEE (reference sequence). The trim removed 4 bases at V and 0 bases at J, leaving 5 bases unmatched. The CDR3 coding sequence is TGTGCCAGCAGCCTAGGGACAGGGAGCTCCTACGAGCAGTACTTC. Translating gives CASSLGTGSSYEQYF.